This passage covers 15 T cell receptor beta chains from one sample sequenced in a study of blood T cells in healthy people across ages. A J-beta primer mix and a sample-barcoded 5' primer were used in a second PCR of about 7 to 11 cycles. TCRdb redid the calling of the 5' RACE reads with MiXCR, one entry per CDR3 protein. The repertoire holds some 1.4 million distinct CDR3 sequences, with around 42% as singletons. Sequenced material: blood. The receptors derive from a woman aged 18-29 years in good health.

The genes are TRBV3-1 and TRBJ1-2, with no clear D. This CDR3 spans 15 amino acids. Germline assignment: CDR1 LGHDT and CDR2 YNNKEL (reference sequence). Between the trimmed V and J ends, which lost 3 bases and 5 bases, there was a span of 16 bases. The chain's CDR3 is CASSQSIRVVYGYTF. The DNA for the CDR3 is TGTGCCAGCAGCCAGTCGATAAGGGTGGTGTATGGCTACACCTTC.

This clonotype was recorded a few times. The rearrangement links TRBV6-5 to TRBJ1-6, with unresolved D. The CDR3 has 14 residues. V shed 1 base and J shed 6 bases, with 7 bases lying between them. Germline V gives CDR1 MNHEY, CDR2 SVGAGI. DNA of the CDR3: TGTGCCAGCAGTTACTACCAGACTAATTCACCCCTCCACTTT. Protein: CASSYYQTNSPLHF.

The chain is built from TRBV5-1 and TRBJ1-1; TRBD1 matches at 7 bases. The V and J ends lost 0 bases and 10 bases, in that order; junction bases with no gene match: 3. This CDR3 has 12 amino acids. CDR1 SGHRS and CDR2 YFSETQ come from the germline V gene. The DNA for the CDR3 is TGCGCCAGCAGCTTGGATACAGGGGTAGCTTTCTTT. Protein product: CASSLDTGVAFF.

The gene calls are TRBV6-1 and TRBJ1-1; D is unresolved. Germline assignment: CDR1 MNHNS and CDR2 SASEGT. The CDR3 length is 11 residues. Trimming stripped 1 base from V and 11 bases from J, with 8 bases between. The CDR3 DNA sequence: TGTGCCAGCAGTGAAGGTCTTAGCGCTTTCTTT. The encoded protein is CASSEGLSAFF.

This rearrangement joins TRBV6-2 or TRBV6-3 to TRBJ2-2; D call uncertain. Germline lookup yields CDR1 MNHEY and CDR2 SVGEGT. The CDR3 spans 18 residues. The ends were cut back, 2 bases at V and 2 bases at J, with 18 bases in the middle. In DNA, the CDR3 is TGTGCCAGCAGTTACAGATGGAGTAAGGCACAAAACACCGGGGAGCTGTTTTTT. This translates into CASSYRWSKAQNTGELFF.

CDR3 loop: CASSTYRGANTEAFF. The CDR3 DNA reads TGTGCCAGCAGTACCTACAGGGGTGCGAACACTGAAGCTTTCTTT. This chain uses TRBV6-1 with TRBJ1-1, with TRBD1 matching over 7 bases. V was clipped by 5 bases and J by 1 base; unmatched bases: 7. This CDR3 is 15 amino acids long. Per the germline V gene, CDR1 is MNHNS and CDR2 is SASEGT.

As for this clonotype: This clone may be a read error of a much larger clone one base away. The V call is TRBV20-1, the J call TRBJ2-1; possible D gene TRBD1, 5 bases. CDR3 length: 11 residues. Between the trimmed V and J ends, which lost 6 bases and 10 bases, there was a span of 13 bases. Germline lookup yields CDR1 DFQATT and CDR2 SNEGSKA (reference sequence). The CDR3 reads CSATTGSEQFF. For the CDR3, the DNA is TGCAGTGCCACCACAGGTTCCGAGCAGTTCTTC.

This clonotype appeared a single time. CDR3 amino acids: CASSLSRQETQFF. The CDR3 DNA sequence: TGTGCCAGCAGCTTGAGTAGACAAGAGACCCAGTTCTTC. The V call is TRBV7-2, the J call TRBJ2-5; D call uncertain. Matching the DNA end better, TRBJ2-1 makes the J call doubtful. The CDR3 extends over 13 amino acids. Per the germline V gene, CDR1 is SGHTA and CDR2 is FQGNSA.

This clonotype was detected a few times. The chain couples TRBV5-1 to TRBJ2-4; tentatively, D is TRBD2 (6 bases). This CDR3 comprises 14 residues. Between the trimmed V and J ends, which lost 1 base and 4 bases, there was a span of 9 bases. Germline values: CDR1 SGHRS, CDR2 YFSETQ. CDR3 amino acids: CASSLTSLKNIQYF. For the CDR3, the DNA is TGCGCCAGCAGCTTGACTAGCCTTAAAAACATTCAGTACTTC.

V usage is TRBV3-1 and J usage is TRBJ1-1; D uncertain. This CDR3 comprises 12 residues. Germline CDR1 is LGHDT and CDR2 is YNNKEL (reference sequence). V dropped 8 bases and J dropped 2 bases, with 9 bases sitting between them. The CDR3 nucleotides are TGTGCCAGCCACCCAGCTAACACTGAAGCTTTCTTT. It codes for CASHPANTEAFF.

The sample holds a few counts of this clonotype. The chain carries TRBV4-1 and TRBJ1-2; 9 bases are shared with TRBD1. Germline V gene lookup returns CDR1 MGHRA and CDR2 YSYEKL. The CDR3 contains 14 residues. Trimming at V came to 1 base and at J to 7 bases, leaving 4 bases not matched to a gene. As DNA, the CDR3 is TGCGCCAGCAGCCAAGCAAGGGACAGGGCTGGCTACACCTTC. Residues: CASSQARDRAGYTF.

This clonotype appeared many times. A junction end diverges from the germline sequence, so it may reflect a read error. The chain combines TRBV4-1 with TRBJ1-2; D may be TRBD1 (5 bases). This CDR3 comprises 13 residues. Germline CDR1 and CDR2: MGHRA and YSYEKL. CDR3 coding DNA: TGTGCCAGCAGCCAAGGGACTAGCTATGGCTACACCTTC. As protein: CASSQGTSYGYTF.

A few counts support this clonotype. The J gene is TRBJ1-5, the V gene TRBV29-1, with 11 bases aligning to TRBD1. The length of the CDR3 is 16 residues. J lost 1 base, V lost 6 bases, and 8 bases had no gene match. Per the germline V gene, CDR1 is SQVTM and CDR2 is ANQGSEA. DNA of the CDR3: TGCAGCGTCCGGGACAGGGGGTTCGGCAGCAATCAGCCCCAGCATTTT. It translates to CSVRDRGFGSNQPQHF. The full variable domain, completed using reference TRBV29-1 and TRBJ1-5, is SAVISQKPSRDICQRGTSLTIQCQVDSQVTMMFWYRQQPGQSLTLIATANQGSEATYESGFVIDKFPISRPNLTFSTLTVSNMSPEDSSIYLCSVRDRGFGSNQPQHFGDGTRLSIL.

The chain employs TRBV3-1 and TRBJ2-1, with 9 bases aligning to TRBD2. This CDR3 region has 13 residues. J gave up 10 bases and V 6 bases, and 7 bases lay outside the gene matches. Germline V gene lookup returns CDR1 LGHDT and CDR2 YNNKEL (reference sequence). CDR3: CASRRAGGYEQFF. CDR3 coding DNA: TGTGCCAGCAGGAGAGCGGGAGGTTACGAGCAGTTCTTC.

The chain links TRBV4-1 to TRBJ1-4; D is possibly TRBD1 (5 bases). In germline, CDR1 is MGHRA, CDR2 YSYEKL. The V and J ends lost 4 bases and 3 bases respectively, with 15 bases between them. The CDR3 runs 16 residues. The DNA of the CDR3 is TGCGCCAGCAGCCGGTTCCGGGACGCTCCTAATGAAAAACTGTTTTTT. Its translation is CASSRFRDAPNEKLFF.